This entry concerns a single TCR beta chain. Assay used: immunoSEQ multiplex PCR; TCRdb lists only in-frame clones, some missing. This sample has under 35,000 clones; approximately 90% occur once, and the top ten carry 5.4%. CDR1 LNHDA and CDR2 SQIVND come from the germline V gene (reference sequence). Between the trimmed V and J ends, which lost 0 bases and 7 bases, there was a span of 12 bases. The CDR3 has 14 residues. This sample was taken from a study of regulatory and conventional T cells in RAG deficiency. These records were also assigned to another study, of regulatory T cells. That report adds: The primer mix had 52 TRBV and 13 TRBJ primers.

This clonotype originated in a human donor in good health. This chain links TRBV19 with TRBJ1-1; no clear D. What was sequenced was CD8+ T cells sorted from blood. The CDR3 nucleotides read TGTGCCAGTAGTATAGATGTAGTGGACTATGAAGCTTTCTTT. Amino acid sequence: CASSIDVVDYEAFF.